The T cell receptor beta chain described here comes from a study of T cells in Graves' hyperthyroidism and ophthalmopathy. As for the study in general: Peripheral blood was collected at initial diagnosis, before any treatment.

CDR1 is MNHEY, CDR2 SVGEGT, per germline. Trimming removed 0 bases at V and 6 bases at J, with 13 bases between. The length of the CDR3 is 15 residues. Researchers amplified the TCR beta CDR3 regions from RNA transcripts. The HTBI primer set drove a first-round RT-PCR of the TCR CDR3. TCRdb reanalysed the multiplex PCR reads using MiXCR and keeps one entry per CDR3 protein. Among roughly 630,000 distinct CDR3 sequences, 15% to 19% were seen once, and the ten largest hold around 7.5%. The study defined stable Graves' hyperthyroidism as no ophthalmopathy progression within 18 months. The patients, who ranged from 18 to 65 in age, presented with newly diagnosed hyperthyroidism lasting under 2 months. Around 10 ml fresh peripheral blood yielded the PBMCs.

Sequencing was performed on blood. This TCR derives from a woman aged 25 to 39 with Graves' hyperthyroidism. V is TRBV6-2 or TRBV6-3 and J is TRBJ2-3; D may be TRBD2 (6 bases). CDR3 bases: TGTGCCAGCAGTTACTCCACGGGAGCCTCTGATACGCAGTATTTT. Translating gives CASSYSTGASDTQYF.